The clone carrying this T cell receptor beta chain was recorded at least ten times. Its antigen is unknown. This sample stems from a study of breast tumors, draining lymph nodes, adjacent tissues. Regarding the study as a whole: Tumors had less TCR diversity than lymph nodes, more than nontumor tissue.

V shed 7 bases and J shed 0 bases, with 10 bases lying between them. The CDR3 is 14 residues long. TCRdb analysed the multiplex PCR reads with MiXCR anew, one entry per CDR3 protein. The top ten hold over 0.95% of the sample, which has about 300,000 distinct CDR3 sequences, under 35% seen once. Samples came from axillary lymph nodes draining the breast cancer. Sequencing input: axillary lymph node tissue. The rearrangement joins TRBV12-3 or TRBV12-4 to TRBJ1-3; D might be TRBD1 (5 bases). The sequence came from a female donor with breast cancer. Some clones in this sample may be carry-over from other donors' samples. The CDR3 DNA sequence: TGTGCCAGCATCCAACAGGTCTCTGGAAACACCATATATTTT. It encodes CASIQQVSGNTIYF.